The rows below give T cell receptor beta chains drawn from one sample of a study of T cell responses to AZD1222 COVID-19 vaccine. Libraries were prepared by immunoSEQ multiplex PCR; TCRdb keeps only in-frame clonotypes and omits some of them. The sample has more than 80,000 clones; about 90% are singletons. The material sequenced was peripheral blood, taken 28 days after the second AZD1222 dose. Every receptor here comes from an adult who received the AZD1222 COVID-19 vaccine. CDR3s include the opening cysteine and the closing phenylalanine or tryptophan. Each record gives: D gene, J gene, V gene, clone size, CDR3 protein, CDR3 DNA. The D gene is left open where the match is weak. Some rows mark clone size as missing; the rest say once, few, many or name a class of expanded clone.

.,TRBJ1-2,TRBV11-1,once,CASSPTGYENYGYTF,TGTGCCAGCAGCCCAACAGGGTACGAGAACTATGGCTACACCTTC
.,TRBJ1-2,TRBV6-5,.,CASSWISGFNYGYTF,TGTGCCAGCAGTTGGATTTCCGGGTTTAACTATGGCTACACCTTC
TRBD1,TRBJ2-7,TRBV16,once,CASSHGTGRHEQYF,TGTGCCAGCAGCCATGGGACAGGGAGGCACGAGCAGTACTTC
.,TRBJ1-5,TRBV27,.,CASTPRPQHF,TGTGCCAGCACCCCTCGGCCCCAGCATTTT
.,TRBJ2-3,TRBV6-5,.,CASSYSSVDTQYF,TGTGCCAGCAGTTACTCGTCGGTAGATACGCAGTATTTT
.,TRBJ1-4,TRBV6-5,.,CASSYRLVDEKLFF,TGTGCCAGCAGTTACAGACTGGTGGATGAAAAACTGTTTTTT
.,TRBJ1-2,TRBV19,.,CASSPLTSSGYTF,TGTGCCAGTAGTCCCCTCACCAGTAGTGGCTACACCTTC
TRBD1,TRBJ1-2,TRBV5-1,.,CASSPGQGGGLNYGYTF,TGCGCCAGCAGCCCTGGACAGGGAGGAGGACTTAACTATGGCTACACCTTC
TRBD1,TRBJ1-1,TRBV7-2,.,CASSTRQGQEAFF,TGTGCCAGCAGCACCAGACAGGGGCAAGAAGCTTTCTTT
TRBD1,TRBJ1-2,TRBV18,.,CASSITGGNYGYTF,TGTGCCAGCTCAATTACAGGGGGCAACTATGGCTACACCTTC
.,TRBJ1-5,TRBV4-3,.,CASSQHRDSNQPQHF,TGCGCCAGCAGCCAACACAGGGATAGCAATCAGCCCCAGCATTTT
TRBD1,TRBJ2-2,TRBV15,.,CATSRGFGTGMTGELFF,TGTGCCACCAGCAGAGGCTTCGGGACAGGGATGACCGGGGAGCTGTTTTTT
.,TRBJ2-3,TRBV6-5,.,CASSLTGIYTDTQYF,TGTGCCAGCAGTTTAACCGGGATCTACACAGATACGCAGTATTTT
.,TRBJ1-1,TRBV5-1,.,CASSLEGQGMNTEAFF,TGCGCCAGCAGCTTGGAAGGTCAGGGCATGAACACTGAAGCTTTCTTT
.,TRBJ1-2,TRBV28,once,CASSLSVALGSGYGYTF,TGTGCCAGCAGTTTATCTGTCGCCCTAGGGTCGGGTTATGGCTACACCTTC
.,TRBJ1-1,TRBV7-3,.,CASSPGRGNTEAFF,TGTGCCAGCAGCCCGGGACGCGGAAACACTGAAGCTTTCTTT
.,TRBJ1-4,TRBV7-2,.,CASSLHRPATNEKLFF,TGTGCCAGCAGCTTACACAGGCCTGCAACTAATGAAAAACTGTTTTTT
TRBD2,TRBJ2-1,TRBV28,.,CASRVGGTFYNEQFF,TGTGCCAGCAGGGTCGGGGGGACCTTTTACAATGAGCAGTTCTTC
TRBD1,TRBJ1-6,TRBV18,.,CASSRNRGQDNSPLHF,TGTGCCAGCTCAAGGAACAGGGGGCAAGATAATTCACCCCTCCACTTT
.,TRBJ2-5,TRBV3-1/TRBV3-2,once,CASSRQGGGETQYF,TGTGCCAGCAGCCGCCAGGGGGGAGGAGAGACCCAGTACTTC
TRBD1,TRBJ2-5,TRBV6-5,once,CASSYVGQGETQYF,TGTGCCAGCAGTTACGTCGGACAGGGGGAGACCCAGTACTTC
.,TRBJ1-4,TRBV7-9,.,CASSLTEINEKLFF,TGTGCCAGCAGCCTGACAGAGATTAATGAAAAACTGTTTTTT
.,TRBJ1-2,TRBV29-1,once,CSVESAVTGGNYGYTF,TGCAGCGTTGAATCGGCCGTGACCGGGGGGAACTATGGCTACACCTTC